Ten or more counts support the clone carrying this T cell receptor beta chain. Its antigen remains unidentified. This sample was included in a study of T-cell memory formation after mild COVID-19. CDR1 MDHEN and CDR2 SYDVKM come from the germline V gene. This CDR3 is 11 amino acids long. Trimming cost V 5 bases and J 2 bases, with 3 bases left between them. Study outcomes and limitations: CD4+ clones that contracted lay mainly in CM and EM; CD8+ ones lay in EMRA. Prior to infection, memory already included some responding clones, suggesting cross-reactive memory joined. Clonal second-wave expansions that peaked on day 37 had unconfirmed SARS-CoV-2 specificity.

The TCR alpha and TCR beta cDNA libraries, bearing sample barcodes and UMIs, were generated by 5'RACE using constant-segment primers. TCRdb used MiXCR to reprocess the 5' RACE reads, holding one entry per CDR3 protein. The sample holds hundreds of thousands of distinct CDR3 sequences; 20% to 25% are singletons and the top ten take roughly 23%. The receptor was isolated from a man aged 18 to 29 who had mild COVID-19 (a few samples of this study predate the infection). Cell type and time point are not known. Input material: PBMCs or a T cell subset sorted from them (not recorded which). The chain uses TRBV28 and TRBJ1-1, with D hard to call. The CDR3 loop reads CASSRNTEAFF. As DNA, the CDR3 is TGTGCCAGCAGTCGAAACACTGAAGCTTTCTTT. The full variable domain, rest sourced from reference TRBV28 and TRBJ1-1, is DVKVTQSSRYLVKRTGEKVFLECVQDMDHENMFWYRQDPGLGLRLIYFSYDVKMKEKGDIPEGYSVSREKKERFSLILESASTNQTSMYLCASSRNTEAFFGQGTRLTVV.